Reported below is one T cell receptor beta chain. This sample is drawn from a study of response to subunit inactivated influenza vaccine. TCRdb re-analysed the RT-PCR reads in MiXCR, keeping a single row per CDR3 protein. Among about 160,000 distinct CDR3 sequences listed, 11% were seen once. This CDR3 comprises 16 residues. V usage is TRBV12-2 and J usage is TRBJ2-2; TRBD2, the table's D call, lacks a check against the DNA. TRBV12-2 is a recognized pseudogene. The specimen was non-naive T cells sorted from PBMCs, collected roughly 46 days after vaccination. The sequence was collected from a man aged 45 to 65 who received an inactivated influenza vaccine. CDR3: CASPLTSGGASGELFF. The CDR3 DNA reads as TGTGCAAGTCCCCTAACTAGCGGGGGGGCATCCGGGGAGCTGTTTTTT.